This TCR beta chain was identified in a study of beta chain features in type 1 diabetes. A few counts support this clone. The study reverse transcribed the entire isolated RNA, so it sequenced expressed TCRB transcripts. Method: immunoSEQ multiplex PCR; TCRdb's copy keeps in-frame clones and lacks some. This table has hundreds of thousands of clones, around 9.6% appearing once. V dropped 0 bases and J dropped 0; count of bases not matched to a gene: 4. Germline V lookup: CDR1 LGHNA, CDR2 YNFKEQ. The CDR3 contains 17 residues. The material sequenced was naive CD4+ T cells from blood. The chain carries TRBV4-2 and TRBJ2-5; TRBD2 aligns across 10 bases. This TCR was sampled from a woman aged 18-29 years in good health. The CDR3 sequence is CASSQDRGLADQETQYF. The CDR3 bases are TGTGCCAGCAGCCAAGACCGAGGACTAGCGGACCAAGAGACCCAGTACTTC.